These 30 T cell receptor beta chains share one sample of origin, sequenced in a study of shared clonotypes between healthy human individuals (dated by TCRdb to about 2020). The library was prepared using the immunoSEQ multiplex PCR assay. TCRdb took this table from immuneACCESS and kept in-frame rearrangements with V and J called. Such tables lack part of the clones; where checked against another copy, unresolved V genes explain under half of the gap, and the rest is unexplained. For this sample there are just over 2,000,000 clones; roughly 94% appear just once. The ten most abundant clones make up under 0.15% of the sample. The sequenced sample was naive CD4+ T cells sorted from blood. The sample's cell subset or site label is to be understood as: CD45RA+ positively selected. These receptors originate from a man in his late teens or twenties in good health.

CDR3 DNA sequence: TGTGCCAGCAGCTTAGGACAGGCTGCCTATAATTCACCCCTCCACTTT. As protein: CASSLGQAAYNSPLHF. This chain joins TRBV7-8 and TRBJ1-6, with D possibly TRBD1 on 6 matching bases. CDR3 length: 16 amino acids. Trimming pared 1 base from V and 2 bases from J, leaving 9 bases between. Germline CDR1 SGHVS, CDR2 FQNEAQ.

The chain carries TRBV5-6 and TRBJ2-7; possibly TRBD1 or TRBD2 for D (5 bases each). The CDR3 is 14 amino acids. Trimming took off 4 bases at V and 7 bases at J, with 18 bases between the two ends. Germline CDR1 reads SGHDT; CDR2 reads YYEEEE. Here the CDR3 reads CASSHSGTSGEQYF. The CDR3 DNA reads as TGTGCCAGCAGCCACTCCGGGACCTCGGGAGAGCAGTACTTC. Full variable domain (outside the CDR3, taken from reference TRBV5-6 and TRBJ2-7): DAGVTQSPTHLIKTRGQQVTLRCSPKSGHDTVSWYQQALGQGPQFIFQYYEEEERQRGNFPDRFSGHQFPNYSSELNVNALLLGDSALYLCASSHSGTSGEQYFGPGTRLTVT.

On this clone itself: Other nucleotide sequences in the sample specify the same CDR3. The V and J genes are TRBV5-1 and TRBJ1-3, with D possibly matching TRBD1 (5 bases). The CDR3 contains 14 residues. Germline V gives CDR1 SGHRS, CDR2 YFSETQ. V dropped 0 bases and J dropped 4 bases, with 8 bases sitting between them. CDR3 DNA: TGCGCCAGCAGCTTGGAGGGGTCCGGAAACACCATATATTTT. It is translated as CASSLEGSGNTIYF.

The V gene is TRBV11-2, the J gene TRBJ1-5; perhaps TRBD1 as D (5 bases). The germline gives CDR1 SGHAT, CDR2 FQNNGV. V was shortened by 1 base and J by 1 base, with 11 bases between the two germline ends. The CDR3 spans 16 residues. CDR3 nucleotides: TGTGCCAGCAGCTTAGGGTCAGGGAGCAGCAATCAGCCCCAGCATTTT. Translation gives CASSLGSGSSNQPQHF.

The chain is built from TRBV5-1 and TRBJ2-3; D is unresolved. The CDR3 totals 14 residues. V shed 2 bases and J shed 2 bases, with 9 bases lying between them. Germline CDR1 reads SGHRS; CDR2 reads YFSETQ. The CDR3 loop reads CASSLTYLTDTQYF. CDR3 nucleotide sequence: TGCGCCAGCAGCTTAACCTACCTCACAGATACGCAGTATTTT.

This chain links TRBV5-1 with TRBJ2-5; D tentatively reads TRBD1 or TRBD2 (7 bases each). CDR3 length: 16 residues. CDR1 and CDR2 (germline): SGHRS, YFSETQ. With 4 bases removed from V and 7 bases from J, the gap between germline ends came to 23 bases. As DNA, the CDR3 is TGCGCCAGCAGCCCAGGGGGTAGCGGGCCAAGAGTGACCCAGTACTTC. Translating it yields CASSPGGSGPRVTQYF.

As to this clone: The junction does not match germline at one end; this may be a read error. V usage is TRBV5-1 and J usage is TRBJ2-5; D gene uncertain. The CDR3 sequence is 14 residues long. CDR1 and CDR2 (germline): SGHRS, YFSETQ. For the CDR3, the DNA is TGCGTCAGCAGTATAGGTAGTAACCAAGAGACCCAGTACTTC. Translated, it gives CVSSIGSNQETQYF.

The V call is TRBV5-8, the J call TRBJ2-5, with TRBD1 matching over 9 bases. The length of the CDR3 is 16 residues. The germline V gene encodes CDR1 SGHTS and CDR2 YDEGEE. V lost 3 bases to trimming and J lost 1 base; unmatched junction nucleotides: 7. CDR3 DNA: TGTGCCAGCAGCTGGCTGGGACAGGGAATCCAAGAGACCCAGTACTTC. Translation: CASSWLGQGIQETQYF.

The chain joins TRBV15 to TRBJ2-2; no definite D call. Per the germline V gene, CDR1 is LNHNV and CDR2 is YYDKDF (reference sequence). The V end lost 0 bases, the J end lost 4 bases, and 9 bases lay between the germline ends. This CDR3 is built from 15 residues. The CDR3 region is CATSRDRPSTGELFF. The CDR3 region has the DNA TGTGCCACCAGCAGAGATCGCCCCTCCACCGGGGAGCTGTTTTTT.

The V call is TRBV2, the J call TRBJ2-1; D is perhaps TRBD1 (6 bases). The CDR3 sequence is 16 residues long. The germline V gene has CDR1 SNHLY and CDR2 FYNNEI. Trimming stripped 4 bases from V and 8 bases from J, with 21 bases between. The CDR3: CASSVVRGLISDEQFF. CDR3 sequence (DNA): TGTGCCAGCAGTGTCGTCAGGGGTTTAATTTCGGATGAGCAGTTCTTC.

A word on this clone: This could be a read error, since a much larger clone is one nucleotide away. The gene calls are TRBV12-5 and TRBJ2-3, with D uncertain. This CDR3 contains 10 residues. Germline-derived CDR1 and CDR2 are LGHNT and FRNRAP. In DNA form, the CDR3 reads TGTGCTAGAGGTTATGATACGCAGTATTTT. Translation gives CARGYDTQYF.

The chain is built from TRBV7-2 and TRBJ1-2, with 8 bases lining up with TRBD1. CDR1 is SGHTA and CDR2 is FQGNSA in the germline V gene. The CDR3 totals 17 residues. The ends lost 1 base at V and 4 bases at J; junction bases unmatched: 11. This CDR3 reads CASSLELDRALIYGYTF. CDR3 coding DNA: TGTGCCAGCAGCTTAGAGCTGGACAGGGCGCTAATCTATGGCTACACCTTC. Using reference TRBV7-2 and TRBJ1-2 for the parts outside the CDR3, the full variable domain is GAGVSQSPSNKVTEKGKDVELRCDPISGHTALYWYRQSLGQGLEFLIYFQGNSAPDKSGLPSDRFSAERTGGSVSTLTIQRTQQEDSAVYLCASSLELDRALIYGYTFGSGTRLTVV.

The chain recombines TRBV7-2 with TRBJ2-2, with a tentative D call TRBD1 (6 bases). With 5 bases removed from V and 1 base from J, the gap between germline ends came to 14 bases. From germline, CDR1 is SGHTA and CDR2 FQGNSA. CDR3 length: 16 residues. CDR3 region: CASSSRDTRNTGELFF. The DNA of the CDR3 is TGTGCCAGCAGCAGCCGGGACACACGGAACACCGGGGAGCTGTTTTTT.

The V call is TRBV6-1, the J call TRBJ2-2, with 7 nucleotides matching TRBD1. Germline trimming cut 5 bases from V and 6 bases from J; bases unmatched to any gene: 9. This CDR3 has 15 residues. Germline assignment: CDR1 MNHNS and CDR2 SASEGT. DNA for the CDR3: TGTGCCAGCAGTTCCGACAGGGCCAGTCCCGGGGAGCTGTTTTTT. This translates into CASSSDRASPGELFF.

This sequence joins TRBV18 and TRBJ1-1; D not resolved. The CDR3 extends over 14 amino acids. CDR1 and CDR2 from the germline V gene are KGHSH and LQKENI. The V end lost 2 bases, the J end lost 3 bases, and 10 bases lay between the germline ends. The CDR3 coding sequence is TGTGCCAGCTCACCATCGGGTAAAGACACTGAAGCTTTCTTT. Translation: CASSPSGKDTEAFF.

This chain connects TRBV7-2 to TRBJ2-5, with D possibly being TRBD2 (5 bases). The CDR3 loop spans 13 amino acids. CDR1 and CDR2 (germline): SGHTA, FQGNSA. V dropped 5 bases and J dropped 7 bases, with 14 bases sitting between them. As DNA, the CDR3 is TGTGCCAGCAGCCCGGGCCTCGCGGGGACCCAGTACTTC. As protein: CASSPGLAGTQYF.

The chain links TRBV7-9 to TRBJ2-3, with TRBD2 as a possible D gene (6 bases). CDR1 is SEHNR and CDR2 is FQNEAQ in the germline V gene (reference sequence). V lost 6 bases to trimming and J lost 5 bases, with 15 bases between them. The CDR3 runs 14 residues. In DNA form, the CDR3 reads TGTGCCAGCAGTTTCAGCGGGCGGGGAGATACGCAGTATTTT. Protein: CASSFSGRGDTQYF.

The chain links TRBV10-1 to TRBJ1-2; D may be TRBD1 (5 bases). Germline values: CDR1 WNHNN, CDR2 SYGVQD (reference sequence). This CDR3 contains 13 residues. V lost 2 bases and J lost 7, with 11 bases in between. The CDR3 sequence is CASSESRGTGYTF. In nucleotides, the CDR3 is TGCGCCAGCAGTGAGAGTAGGGGTACTGGCTACACCTTC.

The chain has TRBV4-1 and TRBJ2-7, with D perhaps matching TRBD1 or TRBD2 (5 bases each). The CDR3 consists of 15 residues. Germline V lookup: CDR1 MGHRA, CDR2 YSYEKL. Trimming took 3 bases from V and 2 from J, leaving 14 bases between them. This CDR3 reads CASSQHRDGPYEQYF. The CDR3, as DNA: TGCGCCAGCAGCCAGCATAGGGACGGGCCCTACGAGCAGTACTTC.

The chain is built from TRBV10-1 and TRBJ1-6, with D uncertain. V was pared by 5 bases and J by 1 base, with 9 bases between. The CDR3 spans 15 residues. Germline values: CDR1 WNHNN, CDR2 SYGVQD (reference sequence). CDR3 nucleotides: TGCGCCAGCAGTCCGGGAGGTTCCTATAATTCACCCCTCCACTTT. Encoded protein: CASSPGGSYNSPLHF.

The V gene is TRBV30, the J gene TRBJ1-5; no clear D. In germline, CDR1 is GTSNPN, CDR2 SVGIG (reference sequence). The CDR3 totals 13 residues. The V and J ends lost 3 bases and 9 bases respectively, with 15 bases between them. The DNA of the CDR3 is TGTGCCTGGAGACCTGAGGGCCTGGCGCCCCAGCATTTT. This gives the protein CAWRPEGLAPQHF.

The chain has TRBV6-5 and TRBJ1-1, with D possibly being TRBD1 (6 bases). Trimming left V 4 bases short and J 8 bases short, with 20 bases between. The CDR3 covers 15 residues. Germline V gene data show CDR1 as MNHEY and CDR2 as SVGAGI. Here the CDR3 DNA reads TGTGCCAGCAGTTCGAACCGCAGGGGCGGAATGGAAGCTTTCTTT. This gives the protein CASSSNRRGGMEAFF.

CDR3 sequence: CASSLAEGGGNYGYTF. In DNA form, the CDR3 reads TGTGCCAGCAGCTTAGCGGAAGGGGGCGGCAACTATGGCTACACCTTC. The rearrangement joins TRBV7-2 to TRBJ1-2; 7 bases line up with TRBD1. The CDR3 is 16 amino acids. CDR1 SGHTA and CDR2 FQGNSA come from the germline V gene. Trimming cost V 0 bases and J 2 bases; bases outside gene matches: 6. Looking up the rest from reference TRBV7-2 and TRBJ1-2 gives the full variable domain: GAGVSQSPSNKVTEKGKDVELRCDPISGHTALYWYRQSLGQGLEFLIYFQGNSAPDKSGLPSDRFSAERTGGSVSTLTIQRTQQEDSAVYLCASSLAEGGGNYGYTFGSGTRLTVV.

The CDR3 bases are TGCGCCAGCAGCTTGTCGCAGCCTAGCACAGATACGCAGTATTTT. Residues: CASSLSQPSTDTQYF. The chain carries TRBV5-1 and TRBJ2-3; D is uncertain. From germline, CDR1 is SGHRS and CDR2 YFSETQ. This CDR3 has 15 amino acids. Trimming stripped 1 base from V and 0 bases from J, with 9 bases between.

This clone was seen once. The rearrangement uses TRBV7-9 and TRBJ1-2; D uncertain. Trimming removed 1 base from V and 7 bases from J, with 10 bases in between. The CDR3 is 13 residues long. Looked up from germline, CDR1 is SEHNR and CDR2 is FQNEAQ (reference sequence). Here the CDR3 reads CASSLVGFAGYTF. Written as DNA, the CDR3 is TGTGCCAGCAGCTTAGTGGGTTTCGCTGGCTACACCTTC.

Turning to this clone: Germline is not matched at one junction end, which may reflect a read error. CDR3 nucleotide sequence: TGTGCCAGCAGCGTGGGAACAGGGGGCTTAGAGGCCCAGTACTTC. Encoded protein: CASSVGTGGLEAQYF. The chain has TRBV9 and TRBJ2-5; 9 bases align to TRBD1. The CDR3 extends over 15 amino acids. The germline V gene has CDR1 SGDLS and CDR2 YYNGEE.

This chain uses TRBV30 with TRBJ2-4; D assignment may be TRBD1 or TRBD2 (5 bases each). V shed 1 base and J shed 1 base, with 11 bases lying between them. There are 15 residues in the CDR3. Germline assignment: CDR1 GTSNPN and CDR2 SVGIG (reference sequence). The CDR3 reads CAWSGGNWAKNIQYF. The CDR3 DNA reads as TGTGCCTGGAGTGGGGGGAATTGGGCCAAAAACATTCAGTACTTC.

The chain combines TRBV7-2 with TRBJ2-4; possibly TRBD2 for D (5 bases). The germline CDR1 and CDR2 sequences are SGHTA and FQGNSA. The V end lost 4 bases, the J end lost 5 bases, and 9 bases lay between the germline ends. This CDR3 region has 13 residues. The CDR3 loop reads CASSSSGQNIQYF. In DNA form, the CDR3 reads TGTGCCAGCAGCTCGAGCGGACAAAACATTCAGTACTTC.

The CDR3 region is CASSLELGYEQYF. The CDR3 region has the DNA TGTGCCAGCAGCTTAGAACTAGGCTACGAGCAGTACTTC. The chain links TRBV11-2 to TRBJ2-7; tentatively, D is TRBD2 (5 bases). Germline V gene data show CDR1 as SGHAT and CDR2 as FQNNGV. Deletions cut 0 bases from V and 3 bases from J, with 6 bases between. The CDR3 length is 13 residues.

V gene TRBV2 combines with J gene TRBJ2-1; D remains unclear. Germline CDR1 SNHLY, CDR2 FYNNEI. This CDR3 spans 11 amino acids. Trimming took off 8 bases at V and 4 bases at J, with 6 bases between the two ends. The CDR3: CASYSYNEQFF. DNA for the CDR3: TGTGCCAGCTACTCGTACAATGAGCAGTTCTTC.